This is a list of T cell receptor beta chains from one sample in a study of blood T cell repertoires in COVID-19. Profiled with immunoSEQ multiplex PCR; TCRdb holds only in-frame clones, not every one. The sample lists 200,000 or so clones, roughly 80% seen once, with less than 8.5% in the top ten. Material: PBMCs or T cells enriched from blood (not recorded which). The source is a man aged 40-50 years who had recovered from COVID-19. CDR3s include the opening cysteine and the closing phenylalanine or tryptophan. Fields, in order: CDR3 length, V gene, clone size, D gene, J gene, CDR3 protein, CDR3 DNA. A D gene is named only where the DNA matches it firmly. Size is omitted from some rows. Given values are once, few, many or a class for expanded clones.

>13|TRBV9|.|.|TRBJ1-1
CASSVYEGAEAFF
TGTGCCAGCAGCGTATATGAGGGCGCTGAAGCTTTCTTT
>13|TRBV4-3|once|TRBD1|TRBJ2-5
CASSRTGFETQYF
TGCGCCAGCAGCCGGACAGGGTTCGAGACCCAGTACTTC
>11|TRBV28|.|.|TRBJ2-1
CASNRGGEQFF
TGTGCCAGCAATAGGGGAGGTGAGCAGTTCTTC
>15|TRBV9|.|.|TRBJ2-2
CASSVAGERTGELFF
TGTGCCAGCAGCGTAGCAGGGGAGCGCACCGGGGAGCTGTTTTTT
>16|TRBV9|.|TRBD2|TRBJ2-2
CASSAGGARTRGELFF
TGTGCCAGCAGCGCCGGGGGGGCGAGGACCCGCGGGGAGCTGTTTTTT
>16|TRBV3-1/TRBV3-2|.|.|TRBJ1-3
CASSQETGMNGNTIYF
TGTGCCAGCAGCCAGGAAACAGGCATGAATGGAAACACCATATATTTT
>13|TRBV6-5|once|TRBD1|TRBJ1-1
CASSTGVETEAFF
TGTGCCAGCAGTACAGGGGTAGAGACTGAAGCTTTCTTT
>13|TRBV11-2|.|.|TRBJ2-5
CASGGTAQETQYF
TGTGCCAGCGGGGGGACAGCGCAAGAGACCCAGTACTTC
>17|TRBV7-8|.|.|TRBJ2-4
CASSPATWAATKNIQYF
TGTGCCAGCAGCCCAGCCACGTGGGCAGCAACCAAAAACATTCAGTACTTC
>16|TRBV9|.|.|TRBJ1-2
CASSSPSRRGDYGYTF
TGTGCCAGCAGCTCACCGAGCCGACGGGGTGACTATGGCTACACCTTC
>16|TRBV25-1|.|.|TRBJ2-6
CASSELRPSGANVLTF
TGTGCCAGCAGTGAACTGCGCCCTTCTGGGGCCAACGTCCTGACTTTC
>15|TRBV3-1/TRBV3-2|.|.|TRBJ1-1
CASSRPGVMNTEAFF
TGTGCCAGCAGCCGACCGGGGGTCATGAACACTGAAGCTTTCTTT
>16|TRBV11-3|.|.|TRBJ1-2
CASTPPNRRGLYGYTF
TGTGCCAGCACCCCCCCCAACCGGCGGGGCCTCTATGGCTACACCTTC
>14|TRBV5-1|.|.|TRBJ1-2
CASSLGQNYYGYTF
TGCGCCAGCAGCTTGGGACAGAATTACTATGGCTACACCTTC
>17|TRBV9|.|TRBD1|TRBJ2-6
CASSVAGGSAGANVLTF
TGTGCCAGCAGCGTTGCAGGGGGCAGTGCTGGGGCCAACGTCCTGACTTTC
>13|TRBV27|.|.|TRBJ1-2
CASSFQGSYGYTF
TGTGCCAGCAGTTTTCAGGGGTCCTATGGCTACACCTTC
>14|TRBV18|.|TRBD1|TRBJ1-5
CASTTGGADQPQHF
TGTGCCAGTACCACAGGGGGCGCCGATCAGCCCCAGCATTTT
>13|TRBV7-9|.|.|TRBJ1-1
CASSGDGRTEAFF
TGTGCCAGCAGTGGAGACGGGAGGACTGAAGCTTTCTTT
>15|TRBV2|.|TRBD1|TRBJ2-7
CASRKTGTGGYEQYF
TGTGCCAGCAGGAAAACCGGGACAGGGGGCTACGAGCAGTACTTC
>16|TRBV2|.|.|TRBJ1-5
CASSGAGYSSNQPQHF
TGTGCCAGCAGTGGCGCAGGGTATTCGAGCAATCAGCCCCAGCATTTT
>14|TRBV29-1|.|.|TRBJ1-5
CSVSAGTSDQPQHF
TGCAGCGTCTCCGCCGGGACATCCGATCAGCCCCAGCATTTT
>16|TRBV19|.|.|TRBJ1-2
CASSISASGANYGYTF
TGTGCCAGTAGTATCTCGGCCTCCGGAGCTAACTATGGCTACACCTTC
>17|TRBV5-1|.|TRBD1|TRBJ1-1
CASSQAPADRGGTEAFF
TGCGCCAGCAGCCAGGCACCTGCGGACAGGGGGGGGACTGAAGCTTTCTTT
>13|TRBV5-1|.|.|TRBJ1-2
CASSLGTEYGYTF
TGCGCCAGCAGCTTGGGGACAGAGTATGGCTACACCTTC